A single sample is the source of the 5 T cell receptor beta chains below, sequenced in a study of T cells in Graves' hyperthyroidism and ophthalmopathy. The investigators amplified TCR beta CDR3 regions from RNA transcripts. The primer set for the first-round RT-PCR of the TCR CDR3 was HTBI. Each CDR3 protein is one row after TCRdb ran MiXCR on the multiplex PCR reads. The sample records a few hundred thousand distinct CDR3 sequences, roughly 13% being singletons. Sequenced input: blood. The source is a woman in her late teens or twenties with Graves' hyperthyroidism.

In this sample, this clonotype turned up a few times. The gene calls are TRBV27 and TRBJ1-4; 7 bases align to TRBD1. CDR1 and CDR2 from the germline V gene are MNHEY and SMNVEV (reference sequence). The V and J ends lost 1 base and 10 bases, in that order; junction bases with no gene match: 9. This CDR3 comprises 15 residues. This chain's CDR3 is CASSLFGTGVRKLFF. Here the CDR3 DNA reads TGTGCCAGCAGTTTATTCGGCACAGGGGTACGAAAACTGTTTTTT.

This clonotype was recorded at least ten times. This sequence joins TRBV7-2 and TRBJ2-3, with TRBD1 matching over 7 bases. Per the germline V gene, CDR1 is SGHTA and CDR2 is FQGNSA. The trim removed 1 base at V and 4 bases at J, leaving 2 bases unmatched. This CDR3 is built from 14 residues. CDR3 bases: TGTGCCAGCAGCTTAGGGACAGGCGCAGATACGCAGTATTTT. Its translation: CASSLGTGADTQYF. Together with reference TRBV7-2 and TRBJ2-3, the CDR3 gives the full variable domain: GAGVSQSPSNKVTEKGKDVELRCDPISGHTALYWYRQSLGQGLEFLIYFQGNSAPDKSGLPSDRFSAERTGGSVSTLTIQRTQQEDSAVYLCASSLGTGADTQYFGPGTRLTVL.

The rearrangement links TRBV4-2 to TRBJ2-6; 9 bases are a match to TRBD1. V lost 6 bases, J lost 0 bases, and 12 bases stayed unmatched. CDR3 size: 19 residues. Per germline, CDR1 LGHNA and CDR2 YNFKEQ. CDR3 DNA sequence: TGTGCCAGCAGTTCGTCACGACAGGGGGAAACCTCTGGGGCCAACGTCCTGACTTTC. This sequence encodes CASSSSRQGETSGANVLTF.

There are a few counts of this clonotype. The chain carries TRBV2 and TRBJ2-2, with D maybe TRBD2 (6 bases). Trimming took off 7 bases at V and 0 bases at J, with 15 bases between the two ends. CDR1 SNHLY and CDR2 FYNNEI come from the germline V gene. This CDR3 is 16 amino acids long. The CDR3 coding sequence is TGTGCCAGCACACCCATTTGGGGGGCGAACACCGGGGAGCTGTTTTTT. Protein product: CASTPIWGANTGELFF.

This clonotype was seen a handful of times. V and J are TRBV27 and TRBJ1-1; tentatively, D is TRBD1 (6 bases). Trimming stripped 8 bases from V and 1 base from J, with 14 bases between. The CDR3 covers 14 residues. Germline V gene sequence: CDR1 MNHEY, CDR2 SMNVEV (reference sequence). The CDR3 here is CASARPGQNTEAFF. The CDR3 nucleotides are TGTGCCAGCGCCCGCCCGGGACAGAACACTGAAGCTTTCTTT.